This T cell receptor beta chain was profiled in a study of OX40 agonist ivuxolimab in advanced cancers. Some clones are missing from TCRdb's copy, which holds only in-frame ones; the method was immunoSEQ multiplex PCR. The sample records under 80,000 clones, more than 90% being singletons. The CDR3 runs 16 residues. Germline V CDR1 and CDR2: SGDLS, YYNGEE. J was trimmed by 8 bases and V by 4 bases; bases with no gene match: 14. The chain couples TRBV9 to TRBJ2-1, with 8 bases that match TRBD2. The sequencing used CD4+ or CD8+ T cells sorted from blood, collected in a trial of the OX40 agonist ivuxolimab. This TCR came from an adult with an advanced solid tumor such as melanoma, head and neck, liver or kidney cancer. The CDR3 sequence is CASSPRTSSLNDEQFF. DNA for the CDR3: TGTGCCAGCAGCCCCCGGACTAGCTCTCTCAACGATGAGCAGTTCTTC.